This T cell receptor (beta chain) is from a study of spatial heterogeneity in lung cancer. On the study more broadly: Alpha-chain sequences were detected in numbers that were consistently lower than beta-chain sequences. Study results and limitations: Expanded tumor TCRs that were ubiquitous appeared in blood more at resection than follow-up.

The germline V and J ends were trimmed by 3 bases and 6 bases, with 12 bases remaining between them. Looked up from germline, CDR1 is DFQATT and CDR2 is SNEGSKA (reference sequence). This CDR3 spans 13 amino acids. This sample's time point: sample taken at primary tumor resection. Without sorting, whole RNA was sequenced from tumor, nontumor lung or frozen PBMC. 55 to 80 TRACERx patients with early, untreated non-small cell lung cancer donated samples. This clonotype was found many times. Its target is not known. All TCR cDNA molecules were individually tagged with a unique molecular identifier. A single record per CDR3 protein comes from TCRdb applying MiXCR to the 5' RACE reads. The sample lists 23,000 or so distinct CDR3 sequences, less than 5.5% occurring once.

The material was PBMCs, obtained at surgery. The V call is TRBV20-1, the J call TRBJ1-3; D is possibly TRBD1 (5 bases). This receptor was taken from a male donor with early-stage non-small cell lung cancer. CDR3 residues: CSARWGEVNTIYF. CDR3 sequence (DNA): TGCAGTGCTAGGTGGGGGGAAGTAAACACCATATATTTT.